The T cell receptor (beta chain) described here comes from a study of blood T cell repertoires in COVID-19. Turning to the study itself: PBMCs, B-cell-depleted T cells, or T cells provided the cDNA or gDNA that made up the material.

Assay used: immunoSEQ multiplex PCR; TCRdb lists only in-frame clones, some missing. The top ten hold about 2.6% of the sample, which has around 130,000 clones, around 84% seen once. V was pared by 8 bases and J by 0 bases, with 11 bases between. CDR1 is SGHTA, CDR2 FQGTGA, per germline. The length of the CDR3 is 13 residues. What was sequenced was PBMCs or T cells enriched from blood (not recorded which). The rearrangement joins TRBV7-3 to TRBJ2-7; maybe TRBD1 (5 bases). The TCR sequence derives from a man aged 35-49 years with acute COVID-19. The CDR3 DNA is TGTGCCAGCGGCAAGGGGATCTCCTACGAGCAGTACTTC. As protein: CASGKGISYEQYF.